This T cell receptor (beta chain) was sequenced during a study of blood T cell repertoires in COVID-19. In the study overall: PBMCs, B-cell-depleted T cells, or T cells were the source of the cDNA or gDNA that made up the material.

The CDR3 covers 14 residues. Looked up from germline, CDR1 is SGHRS and CDR2 is YFSETQ. Trimming stripped 4 bases from V and 9 bases from J, with 19 bases between. Cohort 3 donors were reported recovered after two negative PCRs, clearance, or symptom resolution. Study processing details: Nucleated cell counts were estimated from reference gene primer amplification. Sequencing used immunoSEQ multiplex PCR; TCRdb keeps in-frame clones, though not all of them. The V and J calls and clone size come from that table; D and trimming were worked out from the DNA. The sample shows around 240,000 clones, approximately 85% of them seen only once.

The chain is built from TRBV5-1 and TRBJ1-1; possible D gene TRBD1, 6 bases. Sample: PBMCs or T cells enriched from blood (not recorded which). The TCR comes from a woman aged 45-60 years who had recovered from COVID-19. The CDR3 DNA follows: TGCGCCAGCAGCCTCGGCACTAACAGGGATCAAGCTTTCTTT. Translating gives CASSLGTNRDQAFF.